Listed here is a single T cell receptor beta chain. Its antigen is unidentified. Sampling consisted of one heparinised blood draw per donor, averaging about 110 mL. These data originate in a study of beta chain features in type 1 diabetes. Study summary: On cell yields, gender and age, patients and healthy donors were similar. General study points: TCRB CDR3s from Type 1 diabetes patients were moderately but significantly shorter in all four CD4+ subsets.

Investigators reverse transcribed all isolated RNA, so they sequenced expressed TCRB transcripts. Some clones are missing from TCRdb's copy, which holds only in-frame ones; the method was immunoSEQ multiplex PCR. Of 640,000 or so clones listed, over 11% were seen once; the top ten hold around 0.04%. V shed 5 bases and J shed 5 bases, with 10 bases lying between them. The CDR3 is 12 residues long. Germline CDR1 reads SGHAT; CDR2 reads FQNNGV. The source of this sequence is a man aged 18-30 years with type 1 diabetes. The sequenced sample consisted of naive CD4+ T cells from blood. The chain is built from TRBV11-2 and TRBJ2-7, with D possibly TRBD2 on 5 matching bases. In DNA, the CDR3 is TGTGCCAGCAGCCCGAGGGCCAACGAGCAGTACTTC. Protein sequence: CASSPRANEQYF.